One sample yielded the 32 T cell receptor beta chains listed below, sequenced in a study of T-cell reconstitution after alpha-beta-depleted transplantation in children. Unique molecular identifiers featured in how the TCRbeta library was prepared. TCRdb used MiXCR to reprocess the PCR reads, holding one entry per CDR3 protein. The data show about 590,000 distinct CDR3 sequences, around 13% seen once. The specimen comprised PBMCs, mostly from graft donor cells, sampled 360 days after TCRalphabeta/CD19-depleted stem cell transplant. The receptors here all came from a male patient younger than 18 who had a stem cell transplant for acute myeloid leukemia, so the T cells may come from the graft donor.

V gene TRBV11-2 combines with J gene TRBJ1-1; tentative D call: TRBD1 (6 bases). This CDR3 region has 14 residues. Germline CDR1 and CDR2: SGHAT and FQNNGV. V lost 4 bases and J 2 bases, leaving 11 bases between the germline ends. CDR3 residues: CASSSGTYNTEAFF. As DNA, the CDR3 is TGTGCCAGCAGCTCCGGGACATATAACACTGAAGCTTTCTTT.

V usage is TRBV27 and J usage is TRBJ2-7; D may be TRBD2 (6 bases). The CDR3 covers 15 residues. The germline CDR1 and CDR2 sequences are MNHEY and SMNVEV (reference sequence). V dropped 0 bases and J dropped 4 bases, with 13 bases sitting between them. CDR3 bases: TGTGCCAGCAGTTTATCAGGCGGGATCGGATACGAGCAGTACTTC. Its protein is CASSLSGGIGYEQYF.

This chain connects TRBV7-9 to TRBJ2-7; TRBD1 agrees at 7 bases. V lost 5 bases and J lost 3; bases outside the gene matches: 13. From germline, CDR1 is SEHNR and CDR2 FQNEAQ (reference sequence). CDR3 length: 16 residues. The CDR3 spells CASSHTGVRRIYEQYF. Written as DNA, the CDR3 is TGTGCCAGCAGCCATACAGGGGTCCGCCGCATCTACGAGCAGTACTTC.

This clonotype was observed many times. The chain combines TRBV12-3 or TRBV12-4 with TRBJ2-2; D call uncertain. CDR3 size: 16 residues. Trimming took 1 base from V and 2 from J, leaving 11 bases between them. In nucleotides, the CDR3 is TGTGCCAGCAGTTTAGTTAGGTTTTTCAACACCGGGGAGCTGTTTTTT. This gives the protein CASSLVRFFNTGELFF.

This clonotype has only a few counts. The rearrangement links TRBV6-2 or TRBV6-3 to TRBJ2-3; D is possibly TRBD2 (5 bases). Trimming took off 7 bases at V and 4 bases at J, with 9 bases between the two ends. The length of the CDR3 is 12 residues. The germline V gene has CDR1 MNHEY and CDR2 SVGEGT. CDR3: CASTHGADTQYF. CDR3 DNA sequence: TGTGCCAGCACCCACGGGGCAGATACGCAGTATTTT.

J is TRBJ1-2 and V is TRBV5-1; the match to TRBD1 covers 8 bases. The J segment lost 4 bases and the V segment lost 7 bases, leaving 9 bases of the junction unmatched. Germline CDR1 SGHRS, CDR2 YFSETQ. The CDR3 has 14 residues. The CDR3 protein is CASATDRGSYGYTF. The DNA of the CDR3 is TGCGCCAGCGCCACCGACAGGGGCAGCTATGGCTACACCTTC.

V usage is TRBV28 and J usage is TRBJ2-7; D is perhaps TRBD1 (5 bases). In germline, CDR1 is MDHEN, CDR2 SYDVKM. V was cut by 5 bases and J by 0 bases, with 14 bases left in between. There are 15 residues in the CDR3. CDR3 nucleotide sequence: TGTGCCAGCAGTCACCACAAGGACATCTCCTACGAGCAGTACTTC. It codes for CASSHHKDISYEQYF.

The genes are TRBV9 and TRBJ2-7; 9 positions agree with TRBD1. The CDR3 contains 15 residues. Germline CDR1 reads SGDLS; CDR2 reads YYNGEE. With V trimmed by 0 bases and J by 5 bases, 6 bases remained unmatched. In DNA form, the CDR3 reads TGTGCCAGCAGCGTAGCCGGGACAGGGACCGACGAGCAGTACTTC. This codes for CASSVAGTGTDEQYF. Together with reference TRBV9 and TRBJ2-7, the CDR3 gives the full variable domain: DSGVTQTPKHLITATGQRVTLRCSPRSGDLSVYWYQQSLDQGLQFLIQYYNGEERAKGNILERFSAQQFPDLHSELNLSSLELGDSALYFCASSVAGTGTDEQYFGPGTRLTVT.

The sample holds a few counts of this clonotype. This rearrangement joins TRBV29-1 to TRBJ2-7; 7 positions agree with TRBD1. Germline assignment: CDR1 SQVTM and CDR2 ANQGSEA. Trimming took 4 bases from V and 3 from J; bases not matched to a gene: 6. The CDR3 has 13 amino acids. CDR3 sequence reads: CSVAPGQLYEQYF. For the CDR3, the DNA is TGCAGCGTTGCGCCGGGACAGCTCTACGAGCAGTACTTC.

This clonotype was recorded a few times. V and J are TRBV28 and TRBJ2-6, with D possibly TRBD2 on 6 matching bases. Trimming shortened V by 1 base and J by 2 bases, and 12 bases separated the two germline ends. Germline V gives CDR1 MDHEN, CDR2 SYDVKM. The CDR3 spans 17 residues. This CDR3 reads CASSLFAGTAGANVLTF. CDR3 nucleotides: TGTGCCAGCAGTTTATTTGCAGGGACTGCTGGGGCCAACGTCCTGACTTTC.

V gene TRBV7-2 combines with J gene TRBJ2-7, with no clear D. Germline V gene data show CDR1 as SGHTA and CDR2 as FQGNSA. The CDR3 sequence is 14 residues long. V was pared by 5 bases and J by 2 bases, with 13 bases between. CDR3 sequence (DNA): TGTGCCAGCAGCACCTTGCTGAGCGCCTACGAGCAGTACTTC. Translating gives CASSTLLSAYEQYF. Filled out from reference TRBV7-2 and TRBJ2-7, the complete variable domain reads GAGVSQSPSNKVTEKGKDVELRCDPISGHTALYWYRQSLGQGLEFLIYFQGNSAPDKSGLPSDRFSAERTGGSVSTLTIQRTQQEDSAVYLCASSTLLSAYEQYFGPGTRLTVT.

The V gene is TRBV6-5, the J gene TRBJ1-5; 8 bases fit TRBD1. This CDR3 is built from 15 residues. Germline CDR1 is MNHEY and CDR2 is SVGAGI. Trimming removed 2 bases from V and 6 bases from J; junction bases left unmatched: 6. Here the CDR3 reads CASSYEQGARQPQHF. CDR3 bases: TGTGCCAGCAGTTACGAGCAGGGGGCACGTCAGCCCCAGCATTTT.

About this clonotype: The junction does not match germline at one end; this may be a read error. The V call is TRBV20-1, the J call TRBJ2-7, with TRBD2 matching over 10 bases. The germline gives CDR1 DFQATT, CDR2 SNEGSKA (reference sequence). This CDR3 is 16 amino acids long. CDR3 protein: CCARDPPSGRAYEQYF. CDR3 coding DNA: TGCTGTGCTAGAGATCCCCCTAGCGGGAGAGCCTACGAGCAGTACTTC.

This clonotype was picked up many times. V is TRBV12-3 or TRBV12-4 and J is TRBJ2-7; 7 bases are shared with TRBD2. The CDR3 contains 12 residues. With 3 bases clipped from V and 6 bases from J, the junction kept 2 bases outside the gene matches. CDR3 nucleotides: TGTGCCAGCAGTTTTTGGGGGGGCGAGCAGTACTTC. Translating gives CASSFWGGEQYF.

The V and J genes are TRBV11-1 and TRBJ2-1; 8 nucleotides align to TRBD1. The CDR3 length is 19 residues. Germline V lookup: CDR1 SGHAT, CDR2 FQDESV (reference sequence). V lost 1 base, J lost 2 bases, and 13 bases stayed unmatched. CDR3 sequence (DNA): TGTGCCAGCAGCTTAGTTACAGGGGGAGGACTCCCCGCCTACAATGAGCAGTTCTTC. Protein product: CASSLVTGGGLPAYNEQFF.

Regarding this clonotype: This is likely a read error, given that the CDR3 carries no conserved phenylalanine or tryptophan at its end. The chain is built from TRBV27 and TRBJ1-6; 7 positions agree with TRBD1. The CDR3 extends over 15 amino acids. Germline V gene sequence: CDR1 MNHEY, CDR2 SMNVEV (reference sequence). V dropped 3 bases and J dropped 5; count of bases not matched to a gene: 4. The CDR3 here is CASSLTGIDNSPLHS. CDR3 sequence (DNA): TGTGCCAGCAGTTTGACAGGGATCGATAATTCACCCCTCCACTCT.

This clonotype was observed many times. V gene TRBV4-3 combines with J gene TRBJ2-5; D is perhaps TRBD1 (6 bases). Trimming stripped 0 bases from V and 5 bases from J, with 19 bases between. CDR3 length: 17 amino acids. CDR1 and CDR2 (germline): LGHNA, YSLEER. CDR3 protein: CASSQDRGTAQMETQYF. Here the CDR3 DNA reads TGCGCCAGCAGCCAAGATAGGGGGACCGCTCAGATGGAGACCCAGTACTTC.

The J gene is TRBJ2-7, the V gene TRBV27, with 7 bases matching TRBD2. Germline V gene data show CDR1 as MNHEY and CDR2 as SMNVEV (reference sequence). V shed 2 bases, J shed 5 bases, and the junction held 12 bases outside the gene matches. This CDR3 has 16 residues. Written as DNA, the CDR3 is TGTGCCAGCAGTTTAAGTAGGTGGGAGGGCCCACACGAGCAGTACTTC. It encodes CASSLSRWEGPHEQYF.

This clonotype was seen more than once but under ten times. This rearrangement joins TRBV20-1 to TRBJ2-1; tentatively, D is TRBD1 or TRBD2 (5 bases each). Germline-derived CDR1 and CDR2 are DFQATT and SNEGSKA (reference sequence). Trimming took off 2 bases at V and 4 bases at J, with 12 bases between the two ends. This CDR3 contains 14 residues. CDR3 residues: CSARHGTLYNEQFF. DNA of the CDR3: TGCAGTGCTAGACATGGGACCTTGTACAATGAGCAGTTCTTC.

This chain links TRBV14 with TRBJ2-5; 7 bases are shared with TRBD1. The V and J ends lost 4 bases and 1 base, in that order; junction bases with no gene match: 9. CDR1 SGHDN and CDR2 FVKESK come from the germline V gene. The CDR3 runs to 16 residues. The CDR3 DNA reads as TGTGCCAGCAGCCGTCCCGGGACAGCACTCCAAGAGACCCAGTACTTC. This sequence encodes CASSRPGTALQETQYF.

The sample holds many counts of this clonotype. This sequence joins TRBV7-9 and TRBJ2-5; 9 bases line up with TRBD2. Germline CDR1 reads SEHNR; CDR2 reads FQNEAQ (reference sequence). The V gene end was trimmed by 4 bases and the J gene end by 2 bases; junction bases not matched to a gene: 8. The CDR3 loop spans 16 amino acids. This CDR3 reads CASSSASGVGQETQYF. The CDR3 nucleotides read TGTGCCAGCAGCTCTGCTAGCGGGGTGGGACAAGAGACCCAGTACTTC.

This clonotype occurred a few times. The chain links TRBV7-9 to TRBJ2-2; the D gene is possibly TRBD1 (6 bases). Per the germline V gene, CDR1 is SEHNR and CDR2 is FQNEAQ (reference sequence). The CDR3 has 16 amino acids. V was trimmed by 3 bases and J by 1 base, leaving 12 bases between them. The CDR3 loop is CASSFPGQENTGELFF. The CDR3 DNA reads TGTGCCAGCAGCTTTCCGGGACAAGAGAACACCGGGGAGCTGTTTTTT.

V usage is TRBV9 and J usage is TRBJ2-2; a possible D gene is TRBD2 (6 bases). Germline CDR1 and CDR2: SGDLS and YYNGEE. This CDR3 is built from 15 residues. Between the trimmed V and J ends, which lost 0 bases and 6 bases, there was a span of 12 bases. CDR3 nucleotides: TGTGCCAGCAGCGTAGAACTAGCCCATGCCGGGGAGCTGTTTTTT. Residues: CASSVELAHAGELFF.

The J gene is TRBJ2-2, the V gene TRBV19; 9 bases are a match to TRBD1. The ends lost 4 bases at V and 4 bases at J; junction bases unmatched: 7. This CDR3 comprises 16 residues. Germline loops: CDR1 LNHDA, CDR2 SQIVND (reference sequence). The CDR3 coding sequence is TGTGCCAGTAGTAAGGGACAGGGATGGGGCACCGGGGAGCTGTTTTTT. It specifies CASSKGQGWGTGELFF.

The chain combines TRBV12-3 or TRBV12-4 with TRBJ2-3; TRBD2 might be the D (6 bases). V lost 1 base to trimming and J lost 4 bases, with 12 bases between them. CDR3 length: 15 residues. This CDR3 reads CASSLVASVPDTQYF. CDR3 in DNA: TGTGCCAGCAGTTTAGTCGCTAGCGTGCCAGATACGCAGTATTTT.

This chain connects TRBV7-2 to TRBJ1-5; the D is unclear. The CDR3 has 14 residues. V was trimmed by 4 bases and J by 5 bases, leaving 12 bases between them. The germline CDR1 and CDR2 sequences are SGHTA and FQGNSA. Here the CDR3 DNA reads TGTGCCAGCAGCTCTACCGCGTGGGATCAGCCCCAGCATTTT. Its protein product is CASSSTAWDQPQHF.

The table lists this clonotype with many counts. This rearrangement joins TRBV20-1 to TRBJ2-3; possibly TRBD2 for D (5 bases). Germline V gene data show CDR1 as DFQATT and CDR2 as SNEGSKA (reference sequence). The germline V and J ends were trimmed by 3 bases and 0 bases, with 16 bases remaining between them. This CDR3 region has 16 residues. As DNA, the CDR3 is TGCAGTGCTAGCGCCCCGGACTCCCCTAGCACAGATACGCAGTATTTT. Protein: CSASAPDSPSTDTQYF.

The chain combines TRBV9 with TRBJ2-1, with unresolved D. Germline assignment: CDR1 SGDLS and CDR2 YYNGEE. Trimming shortened V by 0 bases and J by 6 bases, and 16 bases separated the two germline ends. The CDR3 spans 16 residues. The CDR3 DNA reads TGTGCCAGCAGCGTAGAGCCCCGGAAGTACTCCAATGAGCAGTTCTTC. This sequence encodes CASSVEPRKYSNEQFF.

The chain's CDR3 is CASSGSPGLDNEQFF. The CDR3 DNA is TGTGCCAGCAGTGGGTCGCCGGGACTAGACAATGAGCAGTTCTTC. This chain connects TRBV25-1 to TRBJ2-1; TRBD2 matches 8 bases. This CDR3 has 15 amino acids. Germline trimming cut 4 bases from V and 5 bases from J; bases unmatched to any gene: 7. Germline V CDR1 and CDR2: MGHDK, SYGVNS.

At least ten counts were recorded for this clonotype. The CDR3 protein is CASSPARAHNTGELFF. The CDR3 DNA is TGTGCCAGCAGCCCGGCCAGGGCCCATAACACCGGGGAGCTGTTTTTT. The V call is TRBV7-9, the J call TRBJ2-2; possible D gene TRBD1, 5 bases. This CDR3 comprises 16 residues. V lost 5 bases to trimming and J lost 2 bases, with 15 bases between them. Germline loops: CDR1 SEHNR, CDR2 FQNEAQ (reference sequence).

The chain carries TRBV19 and TRBJ2-7, with D maybe TRBD1 (6 bases). Trimming removed 5 bases from V and 0 bases from J, with 14 bases in between. This CDR3 is 15 amino acids long. The germline CDR1 and CDR2 sequences are LNHDA and SQIVND (reference sequence). The CDR3: CASSSGQFSSYEQYF. In DNA form, the CDR3 reads TGTGCCAGTAGTTCGGGACAATTCAGCTCCTACGAGCAGTACTTC.

This sequence joins TRBV18 and TRBJ2-1; D remains ambiguous. Per the germline V gene, CDR1 is KGHSH and CDR2 is LQKENI. The CDR3 is made up of 17 amino acids. Trimming left V 3 bases short and J 8 bases short, with 23 bases between. As DNA, the CDR3 is TGTGCCAGCTCACCGGTGGCTACCAAGGTACTATGGTATGAGCAGTTCTTC. Translating gives CASSPVATKVLWYEQFF.